Listed here are 31 T cell receptor beta chains from one sample, sequenced in a study of OX40 agonist ivuxolimab in advanced cancers. Clones were read by immunoSEQ multiplex PCR, and TCRdb kept only the in-frame ones, dropping some. The table has 65,000 to 75,000 clones, 85% seen once. This specimen consisted of CD4+ or CD8+ T cells sorted from blood, obtained in a trial of the OX40 agonist ivuxolimab. The receptors originated from an adult with an advanced solid tumor such as melanoma, head and neck, liver or kidney cancer.

The chain links TRBV18 to TRBJ1-4; perhaps TRBD1 as D (5 bases). The V end lost 2 bases, the J end lost 5 bases, and 12 bases lay between the germline ends. Per germline, CDR1 KGHSH and CDR2 LQKENI. The CDR3 covers 15 residues. CDR3 residues: CASSPEGLRNEKLFF. The DNA of the CDR3 is TGTGCCAGCTCACCAGAGGGACTAAGGAATGAAAAACTGTTTTTT.

The chain recombines TRBV12-5 with TRBJ2-5; D is perhaps TRBD1 or TRBD2 (5 bases each). Germline-derived CDR1 and CDR2 are LGHNT and FRNRAP. Trimming stripped 6 bases from V and 5 bases from J, with 13 bases between. The CDR3 has 13 residues. The CDR3 bases are TGTGCTAGTGGCCGGGACGCCGGGGAGACCCAGTACTTC. Translated, it gives CASGRDAGETQYF.

The rearrangement joins TRBV6-1 to TRBJ1-4; D is unresolved. The CDR3 covers 15 residues. CDR1 is MNHNS and CDR2 is SASEGT in the germline V gene. V was cut by 5 bases and J by 0 bases, with 10 bases left in between. CDR3 nucleotides: TGTGCCAGCAGTCCAAACAGTCCAACTAATGAAAAACTGTTTTTT. This codes for CASSPNSPTNEKLFF.

This rearrangement joins TRBV5-5 to TRBJ1-1; a weak D match, TRBD1 (5 bases). Per germline, CDR1 SGHKS and CDR2 YYEKEE (reference sequence). Trimming stripped 2 bases from V and 0 bases from J, with 8 bases between. There are 14 residues in the CDR3. CDR3 sequence (DNA): TGTGCCAGCAGCTTTGGGGGTGTGAACACTGAAGCTTTCTTT. This sequence encodes CASSFGGVNTEAFF.

This chain connects TRBV9 to TRBJ2-1; 7 bases agree with TRBD2. V shed 3 bases, J shed 8 bases, and the junction held 2 bases outside the gene matches. The CDR3 length is 12 residues. The germline gives CDR1 SGDLS, CDR2 YYNGEE. CDR3 nucleotide sequence: TGTGCCAGCAGCGGCGGGAGCTATGAGCAGTTCTTC. The encoded protein is CASSGGSYEQFF.

This chain joins TRBV4-1 and TRBJ1-5; 8 nucleotides line up with TRBD1. Germline CDR1 and CDR2: MGHRA and YSYEKL. After removal of 0 bases from V and 6 bases from J, the junction contained 4 bases not matched to a gene. There are 15 residues in the CDR3. The CDR3 DNA is TGCGCCAGCAGCCAAGACAGGGGGCTTCCTCAGCCCCAGCATTTT. Translated, it gives CASSQDRGLPQPQHF.

The sample holds one count of this clone. The gene calls are TRBV4-1 and TRBJ2-4; 8 bases line up with TRBD1. The junction had 14 bases not matched to a gene; V was cut back by 1 base and J by 9 bases. Germline CDR1 is MGHRA and CDR2 is YSYEKL. The CDR3 totals 17 residues. The DNA for the CDR3 is TGCGCCAGCAGCCAAGGCCTAAAGGGACAGGAGTATGCCATTCAGTACTTC. Amino acid sequence: CASSQGLKGQEYAIQYF.

This clone is a singleton in its sample. The rearrangement uses TRBV30 and TRBJ2-3; D gene ambiguous. This CDR3 is built from 11 residues. Per germline, CDR1 GTSNPN and CDR2 SVGIG (reference sequence). Trimming stripped 5 bases from V and 2 bases from J, with 5 bases between. Here the CDR3 reads CAWSPTDTQYF. Written as DNA, the CDR3 is TGTGCCTGGTCCCCCACAGATACGCAGTATTTT. The full variable domain, with the rest looked up from reference TRBV30 and TRBJ2-3, is SQTIHQWPATLVQPVGSPLSLECTVEGTSNPNLYWYRQAAGRGLQLLFYSVGIGQISSEVPQNLSASRPQDRQFILSSKKLLLSDSGFYLCAWSPTDTQYFGPGTRLTVL.

This chain links TRBV6-1 with TRBJ2-4; 7 bases line up with TRBD1. This CDR3 has 13 residues. Germline V gene lookup returns CDR1 MNHNS and CDR2 SASEGT. J lost 7 bases, V lost 11 bases, and 11 bases had no gene match. CDR3 residues: CAGRGRSTNIQYF. The DNA of the CDR3 is TGTGCCGGTAGGGGGCGAAGTACGAACATTCAGTACTTC.

This clone was detected only a few times. The rearrangement joins TRBV6-1 to TRBJ1-5, with a weak D call TRBD1 (5 bases). The CDR3 consists of 15 residues. Germline V gene lookup returns CDR1 MNHNS and CDR2 SASEGT. V gave up 6 bases and J gave up 1 base, with 13 bases separating them. The CDR3 sequence is CASRRDFTSNQPQHF. The DNA of the CDR3 is TGTGCCAGCAGAAGGGACTTTACAAGCAATCAGCCCCAGCATTTT.

The V call is TRBV12-5, the J call TRBJ1-5; tentative D call: TRBD1 (5 bases). Germline V gene lookup returns CDR1 LGHNT and CDR2 FRNRAP. Trimming shortened V by 6 bases and J by 4 bases, and 7 bases separated the two germline ends. The CDR3 spans 12 residues. The CDR3, as DNA: TGTGCTAGTGGGGCAGGGAATCAGCCCCAGCATTTT. Its translation: CASGAGNQPQHF.

The chain is built from TRBV27 and TRBJ2-6, with 9 bases that match TRBD1. The junction had 12 bases not matched to a gene; V was cut back by 4 bases and J by 2 bases. This CDR3 comprises 19 residues. Germline V gene lookup returns CDR1 MNHEY and CDR2 SMNVEV (reference sequence). The chain's CDR3 is CASSSYRRQGGTGANVLTF. As DNA, the CDR3 is TGTGCCAGCAGTTCCTATCGGAGACAGGGGGGGACTGGGGCCAACGTCCTGACTTTC.

V and J are TRBV10-1 and TRBJ2-1; either TRBD1 or TRBD2 may supply D (6 bases each). CDR1 is WNHNN and CDR2 is SYGVQD in the germline V gene (reference sequence). CDR3 length equals 13 residues. V gave up 5 bases and J gave up 7 bases, with 12 bases separating them. The CDR3 is CASSLQGGNEQFF. DNA for the CDR3: TGCGCCAGCAGTCTCCAAGGGGGGAATGAGCAGTTCTTC.

This chain joins TRBV19 and TRBJ2-3; D uncertain. The CDR3 has 14 residues. Trimming removed 5 bases from V and 1 base from J, with 10 bases in between. Germline loops: CDR1 LNHDA, CDR2 SQIVND (reference sequence). CDR3 DNA: TGTGCCAGTAGTCTTCGCACTCGCACAGATACGCAGTATTTT. Translation: CASSLRTRTDTQYF.

This chain connects TRBV10-2 to TRBJ2-1, with 7 bases matching TRBD2. This CDR3 contains 15 residues. Trimming at V came to 8 bases and at J to 2 bases, leaving 9 bases not matched to a gene. Per germline, CDR1 WSHSY and CDR2 SAAADI. The DNA of the CDR3 is TGCGCCAGCTCCCCAAGGCGGGGGACCTACAATGAGCAGTTCTTC. It yields the protein CASSPRRGTYNEQFF.

The V and J genes are TRBV19 and TRBJ1-2, with D tentatively TRBD1 (6 bases). V lost 7 bases, J lost 0 bases, and 15 bases lay in between. The germline CDR1 and CDR2 sequences are LNHDA and SQIVND (reference sequence). There are 15 residues in the CDR3. The CDR3 region is CASTGGDNSNYGYTF. The CDR3 DNA reads TGTGCCAGTACGGGGGGGGACAACTCTAACTATGGCTACACCTTC.

The J gene is TRBJ2-1, the V gene TRBV11-3, with 11 nucleotides matching TRBD2. Per germline, CDR1 SGHNT and CDR2 YENEEA. J lost 6 bases, V lost 5 bases, and 3 bases had no gene match. This CDR3 contains 14 residues. The CDR3 region has the DNA TGTGCCAGCAGCCGTCTAGCGGGGGGCAATGAGCAGTTCTTC. This sequence encodes CASSRLAGGNEQFF.

J is TRBJ1-1 and V is TRBV6-9, with TRBD1 identical over 8 bases. J was trimmed by 0 bases and V by 4 bases; bases with no gene match: 4. Looked up from germline, CDR1 is MNHGY and CDR2 is SVAAGI. The CDR3 runs to 15 residues. The CDR3 is CASSCDRGVNTEAFF. The CDR3 coding sequence is TGTGCCAGCAGTTGCGACAGGGGAGTGAACACTGAAGCTTTCTTT.

The chain employs TRBV4-1 and TRBJ1-2, with 9 positions matching TRBD1. This CDR3 comprises 15 residues. Germline loops: CDR1 MGHRA, CDR2 YSYEKL. Trimming removed 4 bases from V and 2 bases from J; junction bases left unmatched: 5. Here the CDR3 DNA reads TGCGCCAGCAGCCCCTCGACAGGGGGAAACTATGGCTACACCTTC. Translated, it gives CASSPSTGGNYGYTF.

J is TRBJ2-7 and V is TRBV11-3; 15 bases agree with TRBD2. CDR1 SGHNT and CDR2 YENEEA come from the germline V gene. CDR3 length: 18 residues. V gave up 3 bases and J gave up 5 bases; unmatched junction bases: 11. CDR3 region: CASSLGTSGRLIIHEQYF. In nucleotides, the CDR3 is TGTGCCAGCAGCTTGGGGACTAGCGGGAGGCTAATCATCCACGAGCAGTACTTC. The variable domain in full, with the rest retrieved from reference TRBV11-3 and TRBJ2-7, is EAGVVQSPRYKIIEKKQPVAFWCNPISGHNTLYWYLQNLGQGPELLIRYENEEAVDDSQLPKDRFSAERLKGVDSTLKIQPAELGDSAVYLCASSLGTSGRLIIHEQYFGPGTRLTVT.

The chain carries TRBV5-6 and TRBJ1-6; perhaps TRBD1 as D (5 bases). The length of the CDR3 is 17 residues. Germline-derived CDR1 and CDR2 are SGHDT and YYEEEE. V lost 0 bases, J lost 0 bases, and 10 bases lay in between. In DNA form, the CDR3 reads TGTGCCAGCAGCTTGGGGGGGGAGAACTCCTATAATTCACCCCTCCACTTT. As protein: CASSLGGENSYNSPLHF. The full variable domain, with the rest looked up from reference TRBV5-6 and TRBJ1-6, is DAGVTQSPTHLIKTRGQQVTLRCSPKSGHDTVSWYQQALGQGPQFIFQYYEEEERQRGNFPDRFSGHQFPNYSSELNVNALLLGDSALYLCASSLGGENSYNSPLHFGNGTRLTVT.

The J gene is TRBJ1-5, the V gene TRBV6-5; 7 nucleotides match TRBD1. V dropped 8 bases and J dropped 4; count of bases not matched to a gene: 5. This CDR3 region has 13 residues. Germline V gives CDR1 MNHEY, CDR2 SVGAGI. The chain's CDR3 is CASGKQGNQPQHF. CDR3 nucleotide sequence: TGTGCCAGCGGAAAACAGGGGAATCAGCCCCAGCATTTT.

The J gene is TRBJ1-2, the V gene TRBV19; D is unresolved. The germline V and J ends were trimmed by 11 bases and 4 bases, with 23 bases remaining between them. Germline lookup yields CDR1 LNHDA and CDR2 SQIVND (reference sequence). This CDR3 contains 15 residues. CDR3 amino acids: CASKKVATAAYGYTF. In DNA, the CDR3 is TGTGCCTCAAAGAAGGTGGCTACTGCGGCCTATGGCTACACCTTC.

The chain employs TRBV28 and TRBJ2-7; TRBD2 aligns across 10 bases. Germline trimming cut 5 bases from V and 3 bases from J; bases unmatched to any gene: 10. The CDR3 spans 16 residues. The germline V gene has CDR1 MDHEN and CDR2 SYDVKM. The CDR3: CASSLQVASGSYEQYF. DNA for the CDR3: TGTGCCAGCAGTCTCCAGGTTGCTAGCGGGAGCTACGAGCAGTACTTC.

The chain joins TRBV28 to TRBJ2-2; tentative D call: TRBD1 (7 bases). Between the trimmed V and J ends, which lost 3 bases and 5 bases, there was a span of 13 bases. Germline CDR1 reads MDHEN; CDR2 reads SYDVKM. The CDR3 is made up of 15 amino acids. The CDR3 DNA is TGTGCCAGCAGTTTCGGCAGGGGGAGGACCGGGGAGCTGTTTTTT. It encodes CASSFGRGRTGELFF.

The rearrangement uses TRBV30 and TRBJ1-4, with D possibly TRBD1 on 5 matching bases. V lost 2 bases and J lost 5, with 12 bases in between. From germline, CDR1 is GTSNPN and CDR2 SVGIG (reference sequence). This CDR3 has 14 residues. The CDR3 loop is CAWSSTGPNEKLFF. Here the CDR3 DNA reads TGTGCCTGGAGTTCAACGGGGCCGAATGAAAAACTGTTTTTT. The full variable domain, completed using reference TRBV30 and TRBJ1-4, is SQTIHQWPATLVQPVGSPLSLECTVEGTSNPNLYWYRQAAGRGLQLLFYSVGIGQISSEVPQNLSASRPQDRQFILSSKKLLLSDSGFYLCAWSSTGPNEKLFFGSGTQLSVL.

This chain joins TRBV7-2 and TRBJ2-3, with D uncertain. CDR3 length: 11 amino acids. Germline loops: CDR1 SGHTA, CDR2 FQGNSA. V was cut by 3 bases and J by 2 bases, with 0 bases left in between. The CDR3 DNA follows: TGTGCCAGCAGCTTCACAGATACGCAGTATTTT. It yields the protein CASSFTDTQYF. The full variable domain, rest sourced from reference TRBV7-2 and TRBJ2-3, is GAGVSQSPSNKVTEKGKDVELRCDPISGHTALYWYRQSLGQGLEFLIYFQGNSAPDKSGLPSDRFSAERTGGSVSTLTIQRTQQEDSAVYLCASSFTDTQYFGPGTRLTVL.

This sequence joins TRBV7-2 and TRBJ2-1, with TRBD1 matching over 9 bases. Germline-derived CDR1 and CDR2 are SGHTA and FQGNSA. This CDR3 has 15 residues. The junction had 7 bases not matched to a gene; V was cut back by 4 bases and J by 6 bases. CDR3 sequence: CASSSGQGLGNEQFF. DNA for the CDR3: TGTGCCAGCAGCTCCGGACAGGGGCTCGGCAATGAGCAGTTCTTC.

This chain links TRBV7-2 with TRBJ2-6; D unresolved. Deletions cut 5 bases from V and 0 bases from J, with 14 bases between. CDR3 length: 17 amino acids. Germline V gene lookup returns CDR1 SGHTA and CDR2 FQGNSA. The CDR3 DNA sequence: TGTGCCAGCAGCCTCACAATCCCAAACTCTGGGGCCAACGTCCTGACTTTC. It codes for CASSLTIPNSGANVLTF.

This CDR3 reads CASSVVSGAGTEAFF. The CDR3 DNA reads as TGTGCCAGCAGCGTAGTTTCGGGGGCTGGCACTGAAGCTTTCTTT. The chain is built from TRBV9 and TRBJ1-1, with D tentatively TRBD1 (6 bases). V lost 0 bases and J 4 bases, leaving 13 bases between the germline ends. Germline-derived CDR1 and CDR2 are SGDLS and YYNGEE. CDR3 length: 15 amino acids.

The chain couples TRBV7-6 to TRBJ1-6, with D hard to call. The V and J ends lost 5 bases and 5 bases respectively, with 19 bases between them. The germline gives CDR1 SGHVS, CDR2 FNYEAQ. The CDR3 loop spans 17 amino acids. Written as DNA, the CDR3 is TGTGCCAGCAGCCCCCGGAGCGGGAATAGGGATAATTCACCCCTCCACTTT. It codes for CASSPRSGNRDNSPLHF.